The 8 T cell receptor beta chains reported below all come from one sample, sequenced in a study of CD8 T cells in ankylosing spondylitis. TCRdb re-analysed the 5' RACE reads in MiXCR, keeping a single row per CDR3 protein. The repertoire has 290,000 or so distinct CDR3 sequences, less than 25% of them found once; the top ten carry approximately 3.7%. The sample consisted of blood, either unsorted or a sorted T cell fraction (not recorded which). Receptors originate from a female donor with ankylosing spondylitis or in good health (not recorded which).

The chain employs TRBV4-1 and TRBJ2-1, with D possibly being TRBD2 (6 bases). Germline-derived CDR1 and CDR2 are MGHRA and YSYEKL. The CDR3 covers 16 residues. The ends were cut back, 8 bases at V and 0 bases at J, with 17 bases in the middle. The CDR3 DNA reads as TGCGCCAGCGCCCTGGGGACTGGAAGCTCCTACAATGAGCAGTTCTTC. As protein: CASALGTGSSYNEQFF.

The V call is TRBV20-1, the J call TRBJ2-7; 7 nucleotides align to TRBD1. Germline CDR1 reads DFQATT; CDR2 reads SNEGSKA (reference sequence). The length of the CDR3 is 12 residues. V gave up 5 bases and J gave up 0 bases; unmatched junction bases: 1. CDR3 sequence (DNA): TGCAGTGCTGGGGACAGCTCCTACGAGCAGTACTTC. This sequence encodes CSAGDSSYEQYF.

The CDR3 loop is CASSLGGGTLLLDEQFF. The CDR3 DNA reads as TGTGCCAGCAGCTTGGGGGGCGGGACTCTCCTGCTCGATGAGCAGTTCTTC. The gene calls are TRBV13 and TRBJ2-1; D tentatively fits TRBD1 or TRBD2 (6 bases each). CDR1 PRHDT and CDR2 FYEKMQ come from the germline V gene (reference sequence). V was shortened by 3 bases and J by 8 bases, with 23 bases between the two germline ends. This CDR3 region has 17 residues. The entire variable domain, with the rest obtained from reference TRBV13 and TRBJ2-1, is as follows: AAGVIQSPRHLIKEKRETATLKCYPIPRHDTVYWYQQGPGQDPQFLISFYEKMQSDKGSIPDRFSAQQFSDYHSELNMSSLELGDSALYFCASSLGGGTLLLDEQFFGPGTRLTVL.

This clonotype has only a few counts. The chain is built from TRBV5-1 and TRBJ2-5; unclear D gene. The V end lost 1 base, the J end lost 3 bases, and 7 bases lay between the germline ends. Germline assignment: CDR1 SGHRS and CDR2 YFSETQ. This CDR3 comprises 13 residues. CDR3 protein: CASSLLLKETQYF. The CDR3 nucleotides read TGCGCCAGCAGCTTGTTGTTAAAAGAGACCCAGTACTTC.

CDR3 nucleotide sequence: TGTGCCAGTAGTACCGGACTAGTGAACACCGGGGAGCTGTTTTTT. This encodes CASSTGLVNTGELFF. V usage is TRBV19 and J usage is TRBJ2-2; TRBD2 matches at 7 bases. V was pared by 4 bases and J by 1 base, with 3 bases of the junction left unmatched. CDR1 LNHDA and CDR2 SQIVND come from the germline V gene (reference sequence). The CDR3 is made up of 15 amino acids. Drawing the rest from reference TRBV19 and TRBJ2-2, the complete variable domain is DGGITQSPKYLFRKEGQNVTLSCEQNLNHDAMYWYRQDPGQGLRLIYYSQIVNDFQKGDIAEGYSVSREKKESFPLTVTSAQKNPTAFYLCASSTGLVNTGELFFGEGSRLTVL.

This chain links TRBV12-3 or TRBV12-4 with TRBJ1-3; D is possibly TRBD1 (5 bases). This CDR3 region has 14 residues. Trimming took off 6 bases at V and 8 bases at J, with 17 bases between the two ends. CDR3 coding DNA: TGTGCCAGCAGCCCAGTCCCAGGGAGAGACACCATATATTTT. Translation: CASSPVPGRDTIYF.

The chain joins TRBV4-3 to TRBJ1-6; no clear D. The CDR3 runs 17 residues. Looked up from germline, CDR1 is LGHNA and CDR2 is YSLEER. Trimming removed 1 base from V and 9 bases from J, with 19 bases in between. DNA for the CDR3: TGCGCCAGCAGCCAAGCTGTCCAGGCCCCCTTCTCTTCACCCCTCCACTTT. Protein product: CASSQAVQAPFSSPLHF.

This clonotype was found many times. The CDR3 region has the DNA TGTGCCAGCAGCCTGGTAGAGGCGAAGTTCTTC. This codes for CASSLVEAKFF. The genes are TRBV12-3 or TRBV12-4 and TRBJ2-1; D is unresolved. The germline V and J ends were trimmed by 6 bases and 14 bases, with 14 bases remaining between them. CDR3 size: 11 residues.